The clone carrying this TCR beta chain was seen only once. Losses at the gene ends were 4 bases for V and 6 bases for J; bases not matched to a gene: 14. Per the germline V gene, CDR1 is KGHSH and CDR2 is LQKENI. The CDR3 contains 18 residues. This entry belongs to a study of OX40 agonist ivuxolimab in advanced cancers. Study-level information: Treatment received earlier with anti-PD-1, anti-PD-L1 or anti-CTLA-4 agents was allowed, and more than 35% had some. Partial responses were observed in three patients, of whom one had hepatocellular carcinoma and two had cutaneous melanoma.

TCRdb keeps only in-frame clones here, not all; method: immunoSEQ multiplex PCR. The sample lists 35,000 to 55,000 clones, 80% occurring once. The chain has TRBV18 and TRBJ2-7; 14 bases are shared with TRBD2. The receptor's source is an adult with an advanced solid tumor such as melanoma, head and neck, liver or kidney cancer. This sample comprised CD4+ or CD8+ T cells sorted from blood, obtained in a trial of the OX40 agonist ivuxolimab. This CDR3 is CASSRRQGLAGDGGEQYF. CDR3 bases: TGTGCCAGCTCACGCCGACAGGGACTAGCGGGAGACGGGGGCGAGCAGTACTTC.